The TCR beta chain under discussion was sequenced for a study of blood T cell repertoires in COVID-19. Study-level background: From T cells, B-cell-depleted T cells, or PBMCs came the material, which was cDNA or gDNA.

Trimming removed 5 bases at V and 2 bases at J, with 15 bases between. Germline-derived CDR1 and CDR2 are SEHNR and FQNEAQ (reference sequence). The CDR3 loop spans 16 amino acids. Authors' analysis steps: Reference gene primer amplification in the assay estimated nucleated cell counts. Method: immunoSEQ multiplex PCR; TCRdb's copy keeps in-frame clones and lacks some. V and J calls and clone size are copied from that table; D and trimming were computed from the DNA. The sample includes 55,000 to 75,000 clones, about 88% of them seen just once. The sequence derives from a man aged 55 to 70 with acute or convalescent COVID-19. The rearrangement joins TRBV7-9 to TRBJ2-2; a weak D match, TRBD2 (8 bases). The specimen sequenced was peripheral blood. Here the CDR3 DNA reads TGTGCCAGCAGCGATAGCGGGACAGATAACACCGGGGAGCTGTTTTTT. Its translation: CASSDSGTDNTGELFF.